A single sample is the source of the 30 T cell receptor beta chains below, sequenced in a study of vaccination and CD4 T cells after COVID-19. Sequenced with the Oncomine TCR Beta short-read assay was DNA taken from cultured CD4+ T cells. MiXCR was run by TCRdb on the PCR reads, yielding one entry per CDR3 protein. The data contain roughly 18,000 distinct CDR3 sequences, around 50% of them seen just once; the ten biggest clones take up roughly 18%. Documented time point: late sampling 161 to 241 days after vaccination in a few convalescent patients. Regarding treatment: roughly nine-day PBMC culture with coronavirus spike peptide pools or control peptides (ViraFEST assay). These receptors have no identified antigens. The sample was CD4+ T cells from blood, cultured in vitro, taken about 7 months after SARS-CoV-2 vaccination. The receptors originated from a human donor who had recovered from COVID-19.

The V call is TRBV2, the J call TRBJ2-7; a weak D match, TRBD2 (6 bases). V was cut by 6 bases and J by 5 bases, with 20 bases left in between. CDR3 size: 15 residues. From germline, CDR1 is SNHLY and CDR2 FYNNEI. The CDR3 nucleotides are TGTGCCAGCAGGGGGACGGGGGAGAGGTCGGACGAGCAGTACTTC. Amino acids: CASRGTGERSDEQYF.

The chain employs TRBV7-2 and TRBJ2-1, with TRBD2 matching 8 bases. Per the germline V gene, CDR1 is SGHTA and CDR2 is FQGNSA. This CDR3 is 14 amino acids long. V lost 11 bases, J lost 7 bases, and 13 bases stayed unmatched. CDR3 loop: CASSGGLFRNEQFF. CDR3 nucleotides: TGTGCCTCAAGCGGGGGCCTCTTTAGGAATGAGCAGTTCTTC.

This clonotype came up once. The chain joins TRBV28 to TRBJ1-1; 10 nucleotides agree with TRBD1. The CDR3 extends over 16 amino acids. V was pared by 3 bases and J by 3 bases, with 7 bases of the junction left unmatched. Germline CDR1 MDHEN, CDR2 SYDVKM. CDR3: CASSFTGQGRDTEAFF. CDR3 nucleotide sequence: TGTGCCAGCAGTTTTACGGGACAGGGGAGGGACACTGAAGCTTTCTTT.

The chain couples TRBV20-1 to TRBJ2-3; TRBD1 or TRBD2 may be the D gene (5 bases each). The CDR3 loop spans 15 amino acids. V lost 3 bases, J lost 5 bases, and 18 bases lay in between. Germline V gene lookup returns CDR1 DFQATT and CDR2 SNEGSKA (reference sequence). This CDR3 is CSASRLGTGIDTQYF. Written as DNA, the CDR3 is TGCAGTGCTAGCCGCTTGGGGACGGGGATAGATACGCAGTATTTT.

The CDR3 DNA follows: TGTGCCAGCAGTGTGGACATCTCTGGAAACACCATATATTTT. Protein: CASSVDISGNTIYF. This chain uses TRBV2 with TRBJ1-3, with a possible D match to TRBD1 (5 bases). Germline values: CDR1 SNHLY, CDR2 FYNNEI. V lost 4 bases and J 0 bases, leaving 7 bases between the germline ends. The CDR3 runs 14 residues.

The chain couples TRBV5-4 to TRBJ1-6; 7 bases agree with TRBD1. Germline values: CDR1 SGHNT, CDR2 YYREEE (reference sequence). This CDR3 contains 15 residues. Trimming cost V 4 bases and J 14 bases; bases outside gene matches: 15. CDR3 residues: CASSPGTAHEGALHF. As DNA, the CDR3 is TGTGCCAGCAGCCCGGGGACAGCCCATGAGGGGGCCCTCCACTTT.

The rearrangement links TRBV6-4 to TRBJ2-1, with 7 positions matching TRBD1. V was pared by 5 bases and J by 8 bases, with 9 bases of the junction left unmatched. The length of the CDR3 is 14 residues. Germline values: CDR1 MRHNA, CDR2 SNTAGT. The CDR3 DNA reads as TGTGCCAGCAGTTTAACAGGGGAGAAGGATGAGCAGTTCTTC. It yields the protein CASSLTGEKDEQFF.

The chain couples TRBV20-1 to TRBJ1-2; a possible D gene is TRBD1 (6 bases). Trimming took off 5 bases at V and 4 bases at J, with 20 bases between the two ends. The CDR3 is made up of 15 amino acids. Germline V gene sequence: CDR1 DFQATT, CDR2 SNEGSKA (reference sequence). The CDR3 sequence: CSAPPGGGYVYGYTF. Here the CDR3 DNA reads TGCAGTGCTCCCCCGGGGGGCGGATATGTCTATGGCTACACCTTC.

The CDR3 DNA reads TGCAGTGCGGGGAGAACACCGAACACTGAAGCTTTCTTT. It encodes CSAGRTPNTEAFF. The rearrangement uses TRBV20-1 and TRBJ1-1; D gene ambiguous. The V gene's germline CDR1 is DFQATT and CDR2 SNEGSKA (reference sequence). The V end lost 6 bases, the J end lost 1 base, and 12 bases lay between the germline ends. CDR3 length equals 13 residues.

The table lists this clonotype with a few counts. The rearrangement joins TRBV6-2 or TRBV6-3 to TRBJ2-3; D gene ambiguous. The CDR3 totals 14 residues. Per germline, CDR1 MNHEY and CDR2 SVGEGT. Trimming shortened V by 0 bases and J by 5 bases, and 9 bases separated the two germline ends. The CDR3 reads CASSYSQLIDTQYF. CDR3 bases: TGTGCCAGCAGTTACTCCCAGCTGATAGATACGCAGTATTTT.

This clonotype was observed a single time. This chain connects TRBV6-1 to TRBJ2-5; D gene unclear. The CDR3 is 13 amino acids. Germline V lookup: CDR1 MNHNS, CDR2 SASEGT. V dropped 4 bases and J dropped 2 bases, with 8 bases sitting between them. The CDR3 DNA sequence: TGTGCCAGCAGTGGTTACCTACAAGAGACCCAGTACTTC. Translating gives CASSGYLQETQYF.

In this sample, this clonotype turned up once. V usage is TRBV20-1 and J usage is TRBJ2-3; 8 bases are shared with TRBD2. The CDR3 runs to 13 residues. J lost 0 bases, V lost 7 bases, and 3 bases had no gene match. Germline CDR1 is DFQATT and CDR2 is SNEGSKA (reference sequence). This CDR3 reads CSGLAPSTDTQYF. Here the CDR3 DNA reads TGCAGTGGACTAGCGCCGAGCACAGATACGCAGTATTTT.

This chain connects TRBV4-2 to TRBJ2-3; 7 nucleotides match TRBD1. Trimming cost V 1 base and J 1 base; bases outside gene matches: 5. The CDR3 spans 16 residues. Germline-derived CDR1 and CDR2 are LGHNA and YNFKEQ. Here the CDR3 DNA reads TGTGCCAGCAGCCAAGTTAGACAGGGCGGCACAGATACGCAGTATTTT. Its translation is CASSQVRQGGTDTQYF.

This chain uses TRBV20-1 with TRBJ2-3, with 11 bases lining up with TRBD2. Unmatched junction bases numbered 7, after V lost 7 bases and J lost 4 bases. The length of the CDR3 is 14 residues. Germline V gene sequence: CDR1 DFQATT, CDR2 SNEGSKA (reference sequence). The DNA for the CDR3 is TGCAGTGTCGTTAGCGGGAGGGCCCCAGATACGCAGTATTTT. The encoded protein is CSVVSGRAPDTQYF.

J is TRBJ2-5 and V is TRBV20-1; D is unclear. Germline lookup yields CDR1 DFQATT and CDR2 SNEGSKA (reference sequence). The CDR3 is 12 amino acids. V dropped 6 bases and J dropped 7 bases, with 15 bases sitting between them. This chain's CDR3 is CSAPDRLGTQYF. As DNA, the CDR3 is TGCAGTGCGCCGGACCGCCTGGGGACCCAGTACTTC.

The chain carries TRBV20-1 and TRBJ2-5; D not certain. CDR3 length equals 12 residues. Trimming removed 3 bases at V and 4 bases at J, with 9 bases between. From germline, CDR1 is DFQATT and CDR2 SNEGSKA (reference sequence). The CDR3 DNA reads TGCAGTGCTAGCAGTGGTGCAGAGACCCAGTACTTC. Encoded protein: CSASSGAETQYF.

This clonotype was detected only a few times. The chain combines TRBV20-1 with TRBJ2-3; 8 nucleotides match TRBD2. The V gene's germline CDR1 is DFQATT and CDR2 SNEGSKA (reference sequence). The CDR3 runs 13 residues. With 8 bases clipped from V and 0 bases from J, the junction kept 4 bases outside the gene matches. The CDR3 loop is CSFSGGSTDTQYF. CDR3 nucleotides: TGCAGTTTCTCGGGGGGGAGCACAGATACGCAGTATTTT.

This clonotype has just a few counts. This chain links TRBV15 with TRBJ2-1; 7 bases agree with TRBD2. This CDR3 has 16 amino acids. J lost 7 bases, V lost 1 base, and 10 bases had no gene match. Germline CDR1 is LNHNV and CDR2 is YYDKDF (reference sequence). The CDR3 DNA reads TGTGCCACCAGCAGAGGGGCGGGAGACTTATGGAATGAGCAGTTCTTC. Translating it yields CATSRGAGDLWNEQFF.

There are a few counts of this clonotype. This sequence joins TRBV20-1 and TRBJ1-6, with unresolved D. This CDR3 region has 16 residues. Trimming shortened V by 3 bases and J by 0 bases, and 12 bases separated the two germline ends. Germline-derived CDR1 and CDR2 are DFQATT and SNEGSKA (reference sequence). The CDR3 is CSARGGASSYNSPLHF. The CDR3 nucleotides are TGCAGTGCTAGGGGCGGAGCTTCCTCCTATAATTCACCCCTCCACTTT.

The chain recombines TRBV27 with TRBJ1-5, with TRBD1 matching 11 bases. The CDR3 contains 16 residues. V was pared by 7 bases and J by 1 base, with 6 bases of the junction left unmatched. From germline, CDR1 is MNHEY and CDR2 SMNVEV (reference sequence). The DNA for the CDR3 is TGTGCCAGCAAAATCAGGGACAGGGGGAGCAATCAGCCCCAGCATTTT. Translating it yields CASKIRDRGSNQPQHF.

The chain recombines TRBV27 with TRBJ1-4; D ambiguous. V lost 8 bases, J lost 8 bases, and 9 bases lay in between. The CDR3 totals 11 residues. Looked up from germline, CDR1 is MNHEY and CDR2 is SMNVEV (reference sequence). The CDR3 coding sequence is TGTGCCAGCGAGGACGGCGAAAAACTGTTTTTT. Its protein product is CASEDGEKLFF.

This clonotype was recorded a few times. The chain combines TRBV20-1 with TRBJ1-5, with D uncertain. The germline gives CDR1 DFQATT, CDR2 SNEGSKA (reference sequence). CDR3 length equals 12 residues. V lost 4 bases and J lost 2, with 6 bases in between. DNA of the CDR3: TGCAGTGCTAACTCTGGCAATCAGCCCCAGCATTTT. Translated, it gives CSANSGNQPQHF.

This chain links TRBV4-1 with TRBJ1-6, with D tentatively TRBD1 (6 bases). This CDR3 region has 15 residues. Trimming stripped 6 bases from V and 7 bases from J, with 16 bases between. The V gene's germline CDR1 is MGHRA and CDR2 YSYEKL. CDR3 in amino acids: CASSLDSLRNSPLHF. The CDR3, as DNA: TGCGCCAGCAGTCTGGACAGCCTTCGGAATTCACCCCTCCACTTT.

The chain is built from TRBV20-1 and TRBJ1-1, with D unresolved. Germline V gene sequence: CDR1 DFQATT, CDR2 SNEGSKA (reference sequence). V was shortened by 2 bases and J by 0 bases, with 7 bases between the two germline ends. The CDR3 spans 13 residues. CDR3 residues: CSARPHMNTEAFF. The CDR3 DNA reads TGCAGTGCTAGACCCCACATGAACACTGAAGCTTTCTTT.

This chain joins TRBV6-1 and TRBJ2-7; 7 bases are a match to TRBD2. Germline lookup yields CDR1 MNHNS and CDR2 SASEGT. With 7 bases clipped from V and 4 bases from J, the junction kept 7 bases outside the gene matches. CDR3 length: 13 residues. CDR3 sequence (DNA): TGTGCCAGCACAAGCGGGGTCCCTTACGAGCAGTACTTC. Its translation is CASTSGVPYEQYF.

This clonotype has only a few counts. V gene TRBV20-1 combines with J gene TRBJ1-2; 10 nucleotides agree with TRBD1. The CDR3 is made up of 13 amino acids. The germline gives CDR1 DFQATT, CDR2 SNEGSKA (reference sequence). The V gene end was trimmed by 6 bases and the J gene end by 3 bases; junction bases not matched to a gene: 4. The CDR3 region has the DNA TGCAGTGCGGCGGACAGGGGGGACTATGGCTACACCTTC. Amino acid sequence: CSAADRGDYGYTF.

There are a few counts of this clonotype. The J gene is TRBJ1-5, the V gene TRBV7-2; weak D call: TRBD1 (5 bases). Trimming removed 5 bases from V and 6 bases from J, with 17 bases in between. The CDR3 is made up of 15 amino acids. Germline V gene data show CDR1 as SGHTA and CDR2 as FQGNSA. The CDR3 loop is CASSRVWGRGQPQHF. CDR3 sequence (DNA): TGTGCCAGCAGCCGGGTATGGGGACGAGGTCAGCCCCAGCATTTT.

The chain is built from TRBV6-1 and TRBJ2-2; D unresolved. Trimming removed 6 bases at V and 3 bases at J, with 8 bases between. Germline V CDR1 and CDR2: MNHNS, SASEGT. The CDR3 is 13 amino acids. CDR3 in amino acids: CASRDDDTGELFF. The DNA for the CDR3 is TGTGCCAGCAGGGACGACGACACCGGGGAGCTGTTTTTT.

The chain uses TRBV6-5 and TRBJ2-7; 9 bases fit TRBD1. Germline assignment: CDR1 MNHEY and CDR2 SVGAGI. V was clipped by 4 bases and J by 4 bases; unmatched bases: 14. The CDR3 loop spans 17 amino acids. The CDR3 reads CASSSYRGQGWGYEQYF. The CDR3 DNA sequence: TGTGCCAGCAGTTCTTACAGGGGACAGGGATGGGGGTACGAGCAGTACTTC.

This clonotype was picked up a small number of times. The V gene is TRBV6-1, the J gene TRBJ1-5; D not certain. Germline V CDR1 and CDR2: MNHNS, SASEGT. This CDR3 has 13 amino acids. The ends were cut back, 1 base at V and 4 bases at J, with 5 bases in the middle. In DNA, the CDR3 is TGTGCCAGCAGTGAAGGGTATAATCAGCCCCAGCATTTT. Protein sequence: CASSEGYNQPQHF.